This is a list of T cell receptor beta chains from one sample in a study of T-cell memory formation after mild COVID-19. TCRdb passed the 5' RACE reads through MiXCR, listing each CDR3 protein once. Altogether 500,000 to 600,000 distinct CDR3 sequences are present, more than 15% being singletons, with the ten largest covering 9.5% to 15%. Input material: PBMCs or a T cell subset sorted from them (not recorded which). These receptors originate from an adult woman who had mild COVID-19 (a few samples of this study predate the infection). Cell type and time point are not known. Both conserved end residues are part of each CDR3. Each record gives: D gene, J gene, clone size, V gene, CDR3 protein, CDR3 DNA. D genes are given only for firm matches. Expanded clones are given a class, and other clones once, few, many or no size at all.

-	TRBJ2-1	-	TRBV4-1	CASSHQTEIYNEQFF	TGCGCCAGCAGCCATCAAACGGAAATCTACAATGAGCAGTTCTTC
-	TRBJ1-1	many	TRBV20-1	CSARGKARVTEAFF	TGCAGTGCTAGGGGAAAAGCAAGGGTCACTGAAGCTTTCTTT
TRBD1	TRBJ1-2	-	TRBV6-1	CASSEELGGQGSGYTF	TGTGCCAGCAGTGAAGAGCTTGGGGGACAGGGCTCTGGCTACACCTTC
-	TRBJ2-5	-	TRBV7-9	CASRGIGQETQYF	TGTGCCAGCAGGGGGATAGGACAAGAGACCCAGTACTTC
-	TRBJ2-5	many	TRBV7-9	CASSSGETQYF	TGTGCCAGCAGCTCTGGAGAGACCCAGTACTTC
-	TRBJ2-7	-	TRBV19	CASLDRGEQYF	TGTGCCAGCCTGGACAGAGGCGAGCAGTACTTC
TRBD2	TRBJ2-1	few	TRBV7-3	CASSLDRGVHNEQFF	TGTGCCAGCAGCTTAGACCGGGGGGTACACAATGAGCAGTTCTTC
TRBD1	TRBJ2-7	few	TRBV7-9	CASRATGTVSSYEQYF	TGTGCCAGCAGGGCAACCGGGACAGTGAGCTCCTACGAGCAGTACTTC
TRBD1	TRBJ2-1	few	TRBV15	CATSRRQGEGYNEQFF	TGTGCCACCAGCCGCCGACAGGGGGAGGGATACAATGAGCAGTTCTTC
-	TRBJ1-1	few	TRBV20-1	CSARDLGAPEAFF	TGCAGTGCTAGAGATCTAGGGGCGCCTGAAGCTTTCTTT
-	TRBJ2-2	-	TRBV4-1	CASSLTFNTGELFF	TGCGCCAGCAGCCTCACTTTTAACACCGGGGAGCTGTTTTTT
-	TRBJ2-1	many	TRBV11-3	CASKQSGTTTHNEQFF	TGTGCCAGCAAGCAAAGCGGAACCACGACGCACAATGAGCAGTTCTTC
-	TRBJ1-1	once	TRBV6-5	CASSYDSVPNTEAFF	TGTGCCAGCAGTTACGATTCGGTCCCGAACACTGAAGCTTTCTTT
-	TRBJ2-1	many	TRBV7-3	CASSLTVYNEQFF	TGTGCCAGCAGCTTAACTGTGTACAATGAGCAGTTCTTC